Presented here are 14 T cell receptor beta chains from one specimen sequenced in a study of T cells in Graves' hyperthyroidism and ophthalmopathy. The CDR3 regions of TCR beta were amplified from RNA transcripts. The HTBI primer set was used in a first-round RT-PCR of the TCR CDR3. TCRdb independently ran MiXCR on the multiplex PCR reads; one entry per CDR3 protein. The sample has 700,000 to 950,000 distinct CDR3 sequences; approximately 36% are singletons. The specimen was blood. These receptors all come from a woman aged 40 to 50 with Graves' hyperthyroidism.

There are a few counts of this clonotype. This chain uses TRBV24-1 with TRBJ1-1; 7 nucleotides agree with TRBD1. The V segment lost 7 bases and the J segment 11 bases; nucleotides outside the gene matches: 3. This CDR3 is 10 amino acids long. CDR1 is KGHDR, CDR2 SFDVKD, per germline. CDR3 DNA sequence: TGTGCCACCAGCGACAGGGCCGCTTTCTTT. Translating gives CATSDRAAFF.

The sample holds many counts of this clonotype. The V and J genes are TRBV7-9 and TRBJ1-2, with TRBD1 matching 8 bases. Per the germline V gene, CDR1 is SEHNR and CDR2 is FQNEAQ (reference sequence). Losses at the gene ends were 5 bases for V and 2 bases for J; bases not matched to a gene: 4. The CDR3 contains 14 residues. The CDR3 sequence is CASSRTGINYGYTF. The CDR3 coding sequence is TGTGCCAGCAGCAGGACAGGGATAAACTATGGCTACACCTTC.

This clonotype has only a few counts. This sequence joins TRBV5-5 and TRBJ1-2; TRBD1 matches at 9 bases. Germline values: CDR1 SGHKS, CDR2 YYEKEE (reference sequence). The length of the CDR3 is 14 residues. V shed 0 bases, J shed 4 bases, and the junction held 1 base outside the gene matches. CDR3 sequence reads: CASSLGTGVYGYTF. The CDR3 region has the DNA TGTGCCAGCAGCTTGGGGACAGGGGTCTATGGCTACACCTTC.

The V gene is TRBV7-9, the J gene TRBJ2-5; 7 nucleotides align to TRBD1. With V trimmed by 4 bases and J by 4 bases, 9 bases remained unmatched. The CDR3 loop spans 15 amino acids. Germline V gene data show CDR1 as SEHNR and CDR2 as FQNEAQ (reference sequence). The CDR3 DNA sequence: TGTGCCAGCAGCTCCTCCGGGACAGCTATAGAGACCCAGTACTTC. Translated, it gives CASSSSGTAIETQYF.

The chain joins TRBV20-1 to TRBJ2-7; 8 bases match TRBD2. The CDR3 consists of 13 residues. After removal of 4 bases from V and 7 bases from J, the junction contained 9 bases not matched to a gene. Looked up from germline, CDR1 is DFQATT and CDR2 is SNEGSKA (reference sequence). As DNA, the CDR3 is TGCAGTGCTACGGGACTAGAGCAAAATGAGCAGTACTTC. Its protein is CSATGLEQNEQYF.

Of note for this clonotype: A much larger clone is a single base away; this may be a read error. This chain joins TRBV7-2 and TRBJ2-7, with D possibly matching TRBD2 (5 bases). The germline CDR1 and CDR2 sequences are SGHTA and FQGNSA. This CDR3 is 14 amino acids long. The CDR3 reads CAGSPVRRGYEQYF. The CDR3 bases are TGTGCCGGCAGCCCCGTCCGACGGGGTTACGAGCAGTACTTC.

V is TRBV7-9 and J is TRBJ1-5; D perhaps matches TRBD1 (6 bases). CDR3 length: 12 residues. Between the trimmed V and J ends, which lost 0 bases and 12 bases, there was a span of 9 bases. Germline CDR1 SEHNR, CDR2 FQNEAQ (reference sequence). This chain's CDR3 is CASSLADSNQHF. The CDR3 nucleotides are TGTGCCAGCAGCTTAGCGGACAGTAACCAGCATTTT.

The table lists this clonotype with many counts. The chain carries TRBV7-9 and TRBJ1-1; 7 nucleotides agree with TRBD1. Unmatched junction bases numbered 5, after V lost 2 bases and J lost 2 bases. There are 15 residues in the CDR3. Per the germline V gene, CDR1 is SEHNR and CDR2 is FQNEAQ (reference sequence). DNA for the CDR3: TGTGCCAGCAGCTTAATGACAGGGCTCAACACTGAAGCTTTCTTT. Protein product: CASSLMTGLNTEAFF.

This chain joins TRBV12-5 and TRBJ1-6; 7 bases fit TRBD1. The CDR3 consists of 22 residues. V dropped 1 base and J dropped 7; count of bases not matched to a gene: 25. Germline-derived CDR1 and CDR2 are LGHNT and FRNRAP. CDR3 coding DNA: TGTGCTAGTGGTTTGGGTAATGCCATTTTCGGACAGGATAAAGTGGGGAATTCACCCCTCCACTTT. Encoded protein: CASGLGNAIFGQDKVGNSPLHF.

The chain links TRBV2 to TRBJ1-1; D possibly corresponds to TRBD1 (5 bases). Germline V lookup: CDR1 SNHLY, CDR2 FYNNEI. Trimming removed 11 bases at V and 0 bases at J, with 19 bases between. The CDR3 sequence is 15 residues long. DNA for the CDR3: TGTGCCGGTCGTTCGGGTGGGGGATTGAACACTGAAGCTTTCTTT. Translation gives CAGRSGGGLNTEAFF. The variable domain in full, with the rest retrieved from reference TRBV2 and TRBJ1-1, is EPEVTQTPSHQVTQMGQEVILRCVPISNHLYFYWYRQILGQKVEFLVSFYNNEISEKSEIFDDQFSVERPDGSNFTLKIRSTKLEDSAMYFCAGRSGGGLNTEAFFGQGTRLTVV.

This chain connects TRBV7-2 to TRBJ1-5; 7 bases agree with TRBD1. The ends lost 6 bases at V and 0 bases at J; junction bases unmatched: 17. CDR1 is SGHTA, CDR2 FQGNSA, per germline. CDR3 size: 19 residues. CDR3 amino acids: CASSHRRTGEVYSNQPQHF. The CDR3 coding sequence is TGTGCCAGCAGTCACCGGCGGACAGGCGAAGTATATAGCAATCAGCCCCAGCATTTT. Full variable domain (remainder filled in from reference TRBV7-2 and TRBJ1-5): GAGVSQSPSNKVTEKGKDVELRCDPISGHTALYWYRQSLGQGLEFLIYFQGNSAPDKSGLPSDRFSAERTGGSVSTLTIQRTQQEDSAVYLCASSHRRTGEVYSNQPQHFGDGTRLSIL.

This clonotype showed up just a few times. This chain links TRBV4-1 with TRBJ2-6, with D unresolved. CDR1 is MGHRA and CDR2 is YSYEKL in the germline V gene. V lost 0 bases and J 2 bases, leaving 8 bases between the germline ends. This CDR3 comprises 16 residues. CDR3 nucleotide sequence: TGCGCCAGCAGCCAAGATCATAGTACTGGGGCCAACGTCCTGACTTTC. This encodes CASSQDHSTGANVLTF.

This clonotype was recorded a few times. This chain links TRBV12-3 or TRBV12-4 with TRBJ2-5; D remains unclear. The CDR3 is made up of 12 amino acids. The V and J ends lost 6 bases and 5 bases respectively, with 10 bases between them. CDR3 in DNA: TGTGCCAGCAGCCAAGAGCCCGAGACCCAGTACTTC. Its translation is CASSQEPETQYF.

This clonotype occurred many times. V is TRBV7-9 and J is TRBJ2-5, with TRBD1 matching over 7 bases. The ends lost 5 bases at V and 4 bases at J; junction bases unmatched: 10. The CDR3 sequence is 15 residues long. Germline loops: CDR1 SEHNR, CDR2 FQNEAQ (reference sequence). The DNA for the CDR3 is TGTGCCAGCAGCAGACGGACAGGTTACTCAGAGACCCAGTACTTC. It is translated as CASSRRTGYSETQYF. Together with reference TRBV7-9 and TRBJ2-5, the CDR3 gives the full variable domain: DTGVSQNPRHKITKRGQNVTFRCDPISEHNRLYWYRQTLGQGPEFLTYFQNEAQLEKSRLLSDRFSAERPKGSFSTLEIQRTEQGDSAMYLCASSRRTGYSETQYFGPGTRLLVL.